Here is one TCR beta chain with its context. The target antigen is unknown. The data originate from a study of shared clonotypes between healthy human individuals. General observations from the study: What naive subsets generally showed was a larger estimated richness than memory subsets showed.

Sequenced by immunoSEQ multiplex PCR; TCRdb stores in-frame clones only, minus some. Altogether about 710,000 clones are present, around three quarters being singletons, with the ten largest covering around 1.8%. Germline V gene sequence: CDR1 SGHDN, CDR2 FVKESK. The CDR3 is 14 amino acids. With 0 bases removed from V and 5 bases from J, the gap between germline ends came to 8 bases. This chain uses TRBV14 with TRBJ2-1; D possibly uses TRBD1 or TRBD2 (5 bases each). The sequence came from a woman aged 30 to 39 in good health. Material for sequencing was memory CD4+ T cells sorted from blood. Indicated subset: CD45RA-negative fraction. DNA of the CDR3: TGTGCCAGCAGCCAAGAGGGGGACCACAATGAGCAGTTCTTC. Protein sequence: CASSQEGDHNEQFF. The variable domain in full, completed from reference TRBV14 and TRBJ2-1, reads EAGVTQFPSHSVIEKGQTVTLRCDPISGHDNLYWYRRVMGKEIKFLLHFVKESKQDESGMPNNRFLAERTGGTYSTLKVQPAELEDSGVYFCASSQEGDHNEQFFGPGTRLTVL.